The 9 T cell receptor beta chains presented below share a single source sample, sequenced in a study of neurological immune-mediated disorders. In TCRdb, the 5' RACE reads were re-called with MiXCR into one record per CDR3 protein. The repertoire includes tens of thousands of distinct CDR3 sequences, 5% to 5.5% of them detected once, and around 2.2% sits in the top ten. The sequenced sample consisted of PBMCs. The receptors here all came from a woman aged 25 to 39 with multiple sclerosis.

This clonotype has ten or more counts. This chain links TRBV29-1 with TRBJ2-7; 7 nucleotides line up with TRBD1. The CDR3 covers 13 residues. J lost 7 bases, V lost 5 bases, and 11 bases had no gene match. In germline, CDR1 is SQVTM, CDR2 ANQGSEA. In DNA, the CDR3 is TGCAGCGTTCGATCCGGACAGGCGGGTGAGCAGTACGTC. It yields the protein CSVRSGQAGEQYV.

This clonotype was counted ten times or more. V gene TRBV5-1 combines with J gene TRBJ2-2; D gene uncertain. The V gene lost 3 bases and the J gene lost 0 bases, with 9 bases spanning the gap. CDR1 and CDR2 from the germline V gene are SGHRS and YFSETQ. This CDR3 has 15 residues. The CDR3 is CASSYLPSNTGELFF. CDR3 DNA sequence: TGCGCCAGCAGCTACCTCCCCTCGAACACCGGGGAGCTGTTTTTT.

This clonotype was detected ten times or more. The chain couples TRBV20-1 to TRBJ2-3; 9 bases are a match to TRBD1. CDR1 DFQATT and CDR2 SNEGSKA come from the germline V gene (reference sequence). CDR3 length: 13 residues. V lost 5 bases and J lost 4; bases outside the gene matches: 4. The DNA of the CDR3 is TGCAGTGCTGACCGGACAGGGGCAGATACGCAGTATTTT. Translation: CSADRTGADTQYF.

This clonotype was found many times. The CDR3 region has the DNA TGTGCCAGCAGTTTTGGACAGGGGGCGTACGAGCAGTTCTTC. It codes for CASSFGQGAYEQFF. The chain has TRBV27 and TRBJ2-1, with 11 bases matching TRBD1. Germline CDR1 is MNHEY and CDR2 is SMNVEV (reference sequence). J lost 10 bases, V lost 3 bases, and 5 bases had no gene match. The CDR3 runs to 14 residues.

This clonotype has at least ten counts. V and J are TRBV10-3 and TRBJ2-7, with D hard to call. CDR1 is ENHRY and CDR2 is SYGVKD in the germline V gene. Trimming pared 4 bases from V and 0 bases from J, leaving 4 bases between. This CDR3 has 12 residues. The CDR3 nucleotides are TGTGCCATCAGTGGGAGCTCCTACGAGCAGTACGTC. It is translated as CAISGSSYEQYV.

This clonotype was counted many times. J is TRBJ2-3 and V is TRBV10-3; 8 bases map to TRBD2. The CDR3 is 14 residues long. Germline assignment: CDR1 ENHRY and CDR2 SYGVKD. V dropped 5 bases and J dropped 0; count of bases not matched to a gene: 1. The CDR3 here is CAISSGSSTDTQYF. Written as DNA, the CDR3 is TGTGCCATCAGTAGCGGGAGTAGCACAGATACGCAGTATTTT.

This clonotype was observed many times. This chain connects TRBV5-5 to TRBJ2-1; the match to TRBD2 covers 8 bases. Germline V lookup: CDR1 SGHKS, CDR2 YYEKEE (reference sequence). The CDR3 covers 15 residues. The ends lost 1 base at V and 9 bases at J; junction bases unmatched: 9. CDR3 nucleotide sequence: TGTGCCAGCAGCTTGAATGAAGCGGGAGTGGCTGAGCAGTTCTTC. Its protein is CASSLNEAGVAEQFF.

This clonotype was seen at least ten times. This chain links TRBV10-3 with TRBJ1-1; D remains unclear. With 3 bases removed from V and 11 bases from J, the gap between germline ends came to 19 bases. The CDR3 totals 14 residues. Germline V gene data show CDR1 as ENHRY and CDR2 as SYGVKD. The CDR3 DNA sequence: TGTGCCATCAGTGATCCCGGTCTGGCAAACGGGGCTTTCTTT. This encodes CAISDPGLANGAFF.

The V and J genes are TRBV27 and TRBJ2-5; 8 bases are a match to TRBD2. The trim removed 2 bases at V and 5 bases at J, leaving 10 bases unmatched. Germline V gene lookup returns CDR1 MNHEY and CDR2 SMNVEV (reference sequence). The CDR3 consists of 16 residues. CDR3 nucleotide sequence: TGTGCCAGCAGTTTAGGTCCCGGGGGGGCCGTGGAGACCCAGTACTTC. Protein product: CASSLGPGGAVETQYF.